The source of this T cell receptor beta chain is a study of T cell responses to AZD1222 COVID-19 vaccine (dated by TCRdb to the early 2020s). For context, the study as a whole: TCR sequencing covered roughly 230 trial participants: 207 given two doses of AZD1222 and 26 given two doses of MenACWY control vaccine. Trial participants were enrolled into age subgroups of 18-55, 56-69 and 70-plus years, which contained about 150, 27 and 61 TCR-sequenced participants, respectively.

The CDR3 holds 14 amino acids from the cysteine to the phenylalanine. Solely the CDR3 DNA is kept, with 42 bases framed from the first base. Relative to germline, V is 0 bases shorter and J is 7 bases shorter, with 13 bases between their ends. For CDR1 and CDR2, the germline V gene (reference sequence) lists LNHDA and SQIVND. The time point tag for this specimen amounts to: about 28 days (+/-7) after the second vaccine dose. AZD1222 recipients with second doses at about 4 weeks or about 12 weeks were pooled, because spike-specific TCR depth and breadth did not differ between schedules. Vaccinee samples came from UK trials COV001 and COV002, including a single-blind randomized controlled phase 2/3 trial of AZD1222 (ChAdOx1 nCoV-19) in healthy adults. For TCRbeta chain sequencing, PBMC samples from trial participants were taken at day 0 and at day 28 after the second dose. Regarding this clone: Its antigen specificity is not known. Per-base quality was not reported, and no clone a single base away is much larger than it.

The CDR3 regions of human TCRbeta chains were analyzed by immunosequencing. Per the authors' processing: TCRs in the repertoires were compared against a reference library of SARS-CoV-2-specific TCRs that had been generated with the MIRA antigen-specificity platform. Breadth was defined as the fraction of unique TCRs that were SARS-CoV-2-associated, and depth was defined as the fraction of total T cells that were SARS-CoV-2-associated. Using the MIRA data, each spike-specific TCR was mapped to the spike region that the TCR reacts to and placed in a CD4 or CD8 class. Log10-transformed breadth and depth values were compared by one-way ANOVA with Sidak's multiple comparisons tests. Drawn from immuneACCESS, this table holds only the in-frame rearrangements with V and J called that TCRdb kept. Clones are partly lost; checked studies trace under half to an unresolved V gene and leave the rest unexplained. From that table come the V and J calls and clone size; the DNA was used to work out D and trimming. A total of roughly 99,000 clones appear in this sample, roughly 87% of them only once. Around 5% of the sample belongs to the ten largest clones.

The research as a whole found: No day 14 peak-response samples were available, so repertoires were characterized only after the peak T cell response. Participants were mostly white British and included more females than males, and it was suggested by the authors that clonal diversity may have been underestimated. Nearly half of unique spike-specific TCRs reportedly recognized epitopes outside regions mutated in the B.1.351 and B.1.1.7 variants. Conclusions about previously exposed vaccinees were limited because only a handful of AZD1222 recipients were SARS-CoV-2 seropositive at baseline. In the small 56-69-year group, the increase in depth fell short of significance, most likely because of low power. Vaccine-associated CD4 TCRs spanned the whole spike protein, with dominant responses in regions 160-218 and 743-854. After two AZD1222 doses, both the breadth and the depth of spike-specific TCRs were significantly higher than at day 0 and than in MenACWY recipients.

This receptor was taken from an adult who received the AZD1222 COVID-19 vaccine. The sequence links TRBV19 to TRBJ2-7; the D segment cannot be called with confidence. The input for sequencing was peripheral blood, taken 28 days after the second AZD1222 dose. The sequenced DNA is TGTGCCAGTAGTATAGAGGCGACGGCTTGGGAGCAGTACTTC. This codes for CASSIEATAWEQYF.